Presented here are 20 T cell receptor beta chains from one specimen sequenced in a study of T cells in Graves' hyperthyroidism and ophthalmopathy. The CDR3 regions of TCR beta were amplified from RNA transcripts. HTBI primers were employed in a first-round RT-PCR of the TCR CDR3. One entry per CDR3 protein, called by TCRdb with MiXCR from the multiplex PCR reads. Of under 350,000 distinct CDR3 sequences listed, 13% are singletons. What was sequenced was blood. All receptors derive from a woman between 25 and 40 years old with Graves' hyperthyroidism that later progressed to Graves' ophthalmopathy.

There are many counts of this clonotype. The chain uses TRBV9 and TRBJ1-1, with 7 bases lining up with TRBD1. CDR3 length: 16 amino acids. The J segment lost 5 bases and the V segment lost 0 bases, leaving 10 bases of the junction unmatched. The V gene's germline CDR1 is SGDLS and CDR2 YYNGEE. CDR3 DNA: TGTGCCAGCAGCGTAGAGGTTAGGACAGGAGGGACTGAAGCTTTCTTT. This translates into CASSVEVRTGGTEAFF.

The CDR3 spells CASSIGLAVYYNEQFF. The CDR3 nucleotides read TGTGCCAGCAGTATAGGACTAGCGGTATACTACAATGAGCAGTTCTTC. The rearrangement joins TRBV6-2 or TRBV6-3 to TRBJ2-1; 10 bases are a match to TRBD2. V dropped 5 bases and J dropped 3; count of bases not matched to a gene: 7. Per the germline V gene, CDR1 is MNHEY and CDR2 is SVGEGT. The CDR3 loop spans 16 amino acids.

This clonotype was picked up many times. J is TRBJ2-7 and V is TRBV6-1, with D tentatively TRBD1 (6 bases). Germline values: CDR1 MNHNS, CDR2 SASEGT. The CDR3 has 13 residues. V was trimmed by 7 bases and J by 5 bases, leaving 15 bases between them. CDR3 DNA: TGTGCCAGCACCGAAACAGGGTTCGACGAGCAGTACTTC. Its protein is CASTETGFDEQYF.

The chain combines TRBV29-1 with TRBJ2-1; D unresolved. The CDR3 has 14 residues. Germline V CDR1 and CDR2: SQVTM, ANQGSEA. Trimming stripped 3 bases from V and 6 bases from J, with 15 bases between. The CDR3 loop reads CSVDAHRGRNEQFF. The CDR3 DNA is TGCAGCGTTGACGCCCACCGCGGCCGCAATGAGCAGTTCTTC.

This clonotype was seen many times. The chain joins TRBV18 to TRBJ2-3, with D hard to call. Germline V lookup: CDR1 KGHSH, CDR2 LQKENI. The CDR3 runs 14 residues. With 3 bases removed from V and 5 bases from J, the gap between germline ends came to 12 bases. Here the CDR3 reads CASSPKGSGDTQYF. Here the CDR3 DNA reads TGTGCCAGCTCACCCAAAGGGTCTGGAGATACGCAGTATTTT. The full variable domain, with the rest looked up from reference TRBV18 and TRBJ2-3, is NAGVMQNPRHLVRRRGQEARLRCSPMKGHSHVYWYRQLPEEGLKFMVYLQKENIIDESGMPKERFSAEFPKEGPSILRIQQVVRGDSAAYFCASSPKGSGDTQYFGPGTRLTVL.

This clonotype was observed at least ten times. This chain links TRBV30 with TRBJ1-1; tentative D call: TRBD1 (6 bases). Germline values: CDR1 GTSNPN, CDR2 SVGIG (reference sequence). Trimming removed 4 bases at V and 3 bases at J, with 12 bases between. The CDR3 is 13 amino acids. The CDR3 DNA is TGTGCCTGGACAGGGGTTCGCGACACTGAAGCTTTCTTT. It yields the protein CAWTGVRDTEAFF.

The V and J genes are TRBV6-2 or TRBV6-3 and TRBJ2-7, with D perhaps matching TRBD2 (6 bases). Germline-derived CDR1 and CDR2 are MNHEY and SVGEGT. The length of the CDR3 is 15 residues. V gave up 3 bases and J gave up 7 bases, with 19 bases separating them. The chain's CDR3 is CASSYRRRRGLEQYF. CDR3 in DNA: TGTGCCAGCAGTTATCGTCGGAGGCGGGGTTTGGAGCAGTACTTC.

This clonotype was picked up a small number of times. Written as DNA, the CDR3 is TGCGCCAGCAGCCAAGATATTCTCTACGGCAGGGAGAGGGGCTACACCTTC. This translates into CASSQDILYGRERGYTF. The chain has TRBV4-3 and TRBJ1-2, with a tentative D call TRBD1 (5 bases). Trimming took off 0 bases at V and 8 bases at J, with 22 bases between the two ends. This CDR3 has 17 amino acids. In germline, CDR1 is LGHNA, CDR2 YSLEER.

This clonotype showed up many times. The J gene is TRBJ1-2, the V gene TRBV6-1; D unresolved. This CDR3 has 10 residues. Trimming removed 7 bases from V and 7 bases from J, with 7 bases in between. The germline V gene encodes CDR1 MNHNS and CDR2 SASEGT. Here the CDR3 DNA reads TGTGCCAGCAAGAGGAGTGGCTACACCTTC. The encoded protein is CASKRSGYTF.

Ten or more counts support this clonotype. The chain has TRBV11-2 and TRBJ1-2; D remains ambiguous. V lost 5 bases to trimming and J lost 6 bases, with 10 bases between them. Germline CDR1 reads SGHAT; CDR2 reads FQNNGV. The CDR3 has 12 amino acids. CDR3 bases: TGTGCCAGCAGCAGTGAAGGTGATGGCTACACCTTC. Its protein product is CASSSEGDGYTF.

This clonotype was seen at least ten times. The CDR3 here is CSARHRDRGGETQYF. CDR3 DNA sequence: TGCAGTGCAAGGCACCGGGACAGGGGGGGGGAGACCCAGTACTTC. This chain links TRBV20-1 with TRBJ2-5, with 11 bases matching TRBD1. V shed 6 bases and J 5 bases; nucleotides not matched to a gene: 11. This CDR3 region has 15 residues. The germline V gene has CDR1 DFQATT and CDR2 SNEGSKA (reference sequence).

This clonotype was detected many times. J is TRBJ1-1 and V is TRBV18; TRBD1 aligns across 8 bases. The germline V gene has CDR1 KGHSH and CDR2 LQKENI. The CDR3 extends over 15 amino acids. The V segment lost 1 base and the J segment 1 base; nucleotides outside the gene matches: 2. The CDR3 here is CASSPLGQGNTEAFF. The CDR3 nucleotides read TGTGCCAGCTCACCACTCGGACAGGGGAACACTGAAGCTTTCTTT. The complete variable domain, with remaining parts taken from reference TRBV18 and TRBJ1-1, reads NAGVMQNPRHLVRRRGQEARLRCSPMKGHSHVYWYRQLPEEGLKFMVYLQKENIIDESGMPKERFSAEFPKEGPSILRIQQVVRGDSAAYFCASSPLGQGNTEAFFGQGTRLTVV.

This clonotype showed up just a few times. The chain has TRBV6-5 and TRBJ2-2, with a weak D call TRBD1 (5 bases). The CDR3 consists of 16 residues. Trimming pared 2 bases from V and 0 bases from J, leaving 10 bases between. Germline V gives CDR1 MNHEY, CDR2 SVGAGI. The CDR3 coding sequence is TGTGCCAGCAGTTACGTGCCAGGGTCGAACACCGGGGAGCTGTTTTTT. Its protein product is CASSYVPGSNTGELFF.

This clonotype was observed at least ten times. This sequence joins TRBV29-1 and TRBJ2-3; the D call may be TRBD1 or TRBD2 (6 bases each). The germline gives CDR1 SQVTM, CDR2 ANQGSEA. The V and J ends lost 4 bases and 0 bases respectively, with 14 bases between them. The CDR3 totals 15 residues. As DNA, the CDR3 is TGCAGCGTTGTAGATCGGGGGACAAGCACAGATACGCAGTATTTT. Its translation: CSVVDRGTSTDTQYF.

This clonotype was observed many times. The rearrangement links TRBV7-2 to TRBJ2-3; D is tentatively TRBD1 or TRBD2 (5 bases each). The V end lost 6 bases, the J end lost 3 bases, and 19 bases lay between the germline ends. This CDR3 region has 16 residues. Germline CDR1 is SGHTA and CDR2 is FQGNSA. DNA for the CDR3: TGTGCCAGCAGTCCCGTGGGGGAGAGATGGACAGATACGCAGTATTTT. It codes for CASSPVGERWTDTQYF.

This clonotype was detected ten times or more. This chain uses TRBV18 with TRBJ2-3, with D unclear. The CDR3 contains 15 residues. Germline V CDR1 and CDR2: KGHSH, LQKENI. The ends were cut back, 2 bases at V and 0 bases at J, with 9 bases in the middle. Here the CDR3 reads CASSPGAPSTDTQYF. The CDR3 nucleotides read TGTGCCAGCTCACCAGGTGCGCCTAGCACAGATACGCAGTATTTT.

This clonotype was detected many times. The chain combines TRBV4-2 with TRBJ2-7; the D gene could be TRBD1 or TRBD2 (6 bases each). Trimming took off 0 bases at V and 4 bases at J, with 13 bases between the two ends. CDR3 size: 15 residues. CDR1 is LGHNA and CDR2 is YNFKEQ in the germline V gene. CDR3 bases: TGTGCCAGCAGCCAAGATCCCCGGGGGCCGTACGAGCAGTACTTC. Protein: CASSQDPRGPYEQYF.

This clonotype has ten or more counts. One end of the junction is discordant with germline, which a read error may explain. The V call is TRBV28, the J call TRBJ2-3; 10 bases line up with TRBD2. This CDR3 is built from 18 residues. The germline CDR1 and CDR2 sequences are MDHEN and SYDVKM. The DNA of the CDR3 is TGTGCCATCAGTTCGCCCCTCCCTAGCGGGAGTTTGTCAGATACGCAGTATTTT. It yields the protein CAISSPLPSGSLSDTQYF.

With respect to this clonotype: The junction differs from germline at one of its ends, possibly a read error. The V call is TRBV5-1, the J call TRBJ2-3, with 7 bases matching TRBD2. Looked up from germline, CDR1 is SGHRS and CDR2 is YFSETQ. CDR3 length equals 16 residues. The CDR3 loop reads CASRLVGTTYTDTQYF. Here the CDR3 DNA reads TGCGCCAGCCGCTTGGTTGGGACTACTTACACAGATACGCAGTATTTT.

This clonotype was picked up many times. V is TRBV6-1 and J is TRBJ1-5; D is perhaps TRBD1 (6 bases). The germline V and J ends were trimmed by 5 bases and 3 bases, with 23 bases remaining between them. Germline CDR1 is MNHNS and CDR2 is SASEGT. CDR3 length equals 18 residues. The CDR3 DNA reads TGTGCCAGCAGTCTTCGCAAAGGGGGGGCGCATAACAATCAGCCCCAGCATTTT. This gives the protein CASSLRKGGAHNNQPQHF.